What follows describes a single T cell receptor beta chain. Its antigen is undetermined. The data derive from a study of metastatic and nonmetastatic thyroid tumors. TCRdb re-analyzed the PCR reads using MiXCR. In the table there are around 5,900 clones, roughly a third of which are singletons. The germline V gene has CDR1 DFQATT and CDR2 SNEGSKA (reference sequence). This CDR3 has 15 amino acids. The V gene lost 6 bases and the J gene lost 5 bases, with 19 bases spanning the gap. Among the patients, none had received any treatment before thyroid surgery. General study points: Malignant tumors reportedly showed significantly higher TCR beta diversity than benign nodules in both blood and tumor.

V is TRBV20-1 and J is TRBJ2-2; the D gene is possibly TRBD1 (6 bases). The receptor comes from a male donor with papillary thyroid cancer or a benign thyroid nodule (not recorded which). Some clones in this sample may be carry-over from other donors' samples. The source material was adjacent normal tissue. The CDR3 here is CSAILDFRGTGELFF. The CDR3 nucleotides read TGCAGTGCGATACTAGATTTTAGGGGGACCGGGGAGCTGTTTTTT.